One and the same sample provided the 14 T cell receptor beta chains below, sequenced in a study of immune heterogeneity within non-small cell lung tumors. Bulk tumor genomic DNA (approximately 600 ng per sample) served as template. While surgery was under way, several biopsies spaced far apart were taken per primary tumor. The study cohort was described as untreated, and its members had newly diagnosed non-small cell lung cancer. They went on to have curative surgery. TCR beta CDR3 amplification used multiplex PCR with 32 V and 13 J primers. TCRdb re-called the multiplex PCR reads through MiXCR, storing one row per CDR3 protein. The table lists 5,000 or so distinct CDR3 sequences, less than 25% of them singletons. The sample consisted of lung tumor tissue. The receptors stem from a man in his 60s with non-small cell lung cancer.

This clonotype was counted only a few times. CDR3 sequence reads: CASAAGYNQPQHF. CDR3 DNA: TGTGCCAGCGCAGCAGGGTACAATCAGCCCCAGCATTTT. The chain uses TRBV7-8 and TRBJ1-5; D is possibly TRBD1 (5 bases). Germline V gives CDR1 SGHVS, CDR2 FQNEAQ. The CDR3 is 13 residues long. With 8 bases removed from V and 3 bases from J, the gap between germline ends came to 11 bases.

This clonotype has a handful of counts. The chain couples TRBV6-1 to TRBJ1-5; the D gene is possibly TRBD1 (5 bases). This CDR3 contains 12 residues. Trimming took 9 bases from V and 9 from J, leaving 15 bases between them. Germline CDR1 reads MNHNS; CDR2 reads SASEGT. For the CDR3, the DNA is TGTGCCAGTCGAAGGGGAGAAGGGCCCCAGCATTTT. Amino acid sequence: CASRRGEGPQHF.

This clonotype is labeled as medium-sized. The chain combines TRBV7-9 with TRBJ2-7; D may be TRBD1 or TRBD2 (5 bases each). V shed 5 bases and J shed 2 bases, with 13 bases lying between them. Germline assignment: CDR1 SEHNR and CDR2 FQNEAQ (reference sequence). This CDR3 spans 14 amino acids. The CDR3 loop reads CASSDPGPPYEQYF. DNA of the CDR3: TGTGCCAGCAGCGATCCGGGACCTCCCTACGAGCAGTACTTC.

This chain joins TRBV20-1 and TRBJ2-1; tentatively, D is TRBD2 (5 bases). This CDR3 comprises 17 residues. CDR1 is DFQATT and CDR2 is SNEGSKA in the germline V gene (reference sequence). V was clipped by 0 bases and J by 8 bases, with 23 bases between them. CDR3 protein: CSARDRRGPLTFDEQFF. The CDR3 nucleotides read TGCAGTGCTAGAGATCGACGCGGGCCCCTTACATTCGATGAGCAGTTCTTC.

This clonotype is deemed medium-sized. The chain joins TRBV12-3 or TRBV12-4 to TRBJ2-3, with TRBD2 matching 10 bases. The CDR3 is 15 amino acids. V shed 6 bases, J shed 6 bases, and the junction held 9 bases outside the gene matches. The DNA for the CDR3 is TGTGCCAGCAGGACCTGGGGGACTAGCGTGGATACGCAGTATTTT. Translated, it gives CASRTWGTSVDTQYF.

This clonotype is termed medium-sized. V gene TRBV18 combines with J gene TRBJ1-1; D remains unclear. Trimming cost V 5 bases and J 4 bases, with 17 bases left between them. CDR3 length: 15 amino acids. CDR1 and CDR2 from the germline V gene are KGHSH and LQKENI. The CDR3 region is CASSKHPGEGTEAFF. The CDR3 bases are TGTGCCAGCTCAAAGCACCCGGGCGAGGGCACTGAAGCTTTCTTT.

V usage is TRBV4-1 and J usage is TRBJ2-1; unclear D gene. The CDR3 is 12 amino acids. Trimming took 1 base from V and 6 from J, leaving 4 bases between them. The germline CDR1 and CDR2 sequences are MGHRA and YSYEKL. This CDR3 is CASSQGLNEQFF. The CDR3 DNA sequence: TGCGCCAGCAGCCAAGGGCTCAATGAGCAGTTCTTC.

CDR3 DNA sequence: TGTGCCACCCAGAAAGACAGGTTTACCTACAATGAGCAGTTCTTC. Translating gives CATQKDRFTYNEQFF. The chain couples TRBV6-1 to TRBJ2-1; D is possibly TRBD1 (6 bases). This CDR3 has 15 residues. V lost 10 bases, J lost 2 bases, and 18 bases lay in between. CDR1 MNHNS and CDR2 SASEGT come from the germline V gene.

Details on this clonotype: A read error may be the cause here, since a much bigger clone is one base away. The chain couples TRBV2 to TRBJ1-2; no reliable D call. This CDR3 is 14 amino acids long. CDR1 and CDR2 from the germline V gene are SNHLY and FYNNEI. DNA for the CDR3: TGTTCCAGCAGCCCCCGGCCGGCGGGATATGGCTACACCTTC. Residues: CSSSPRPAGYGYTF.

V is TRBV6-6 and J is TRBJ2-7; D might be TRBD1 or TRBD2, each matching 5 bases. The V and J ends lost 0 bases and 2 bases respectively, with 8 bases between them. Germline V gene lookup returns CDR1 MNHNY and CDR2 SVGAGI (reference sequence). There are 14 residues in the CDR3. In DNA, the CDR3 is TGTGCCAGCAGTTACTCCGGGACCCCCTACGAGCAGTACTTC. Translating it yields CASSYSGTPYEQYF.

This clonotype was seen more than once but under ten times. The CDR3 protein is CASSPGHREYGYTF. DNA of the CDR3: TGCGCCAGCAGCCCGGGACACCGAGAGTATGGCTACACCTTC. V is TRBV5-1 and J is TRBJ1-2; D is possibly TRBD1 (6 bases). Looked up from germline, CDR1 is SGHRS and CDR2 is YFSETQ. The CDR3 is made up of 14 amino acids. V shed 4 bases and J shed 5 bases, with 15 bases lying between them. The whole variable domain, filled in from reference TRBV5-1 and TRBJ1-2, reads KAGVTQTPRYLIKTRGQQVTLSCSPISGHRSVSWYQQTPGQGLQFLFEYFSETQRNKGNFPGRFSGRQFSNSRSEMNVSTLELGDSALYLCASSPGHREYGYTFGSGTRLTVV.

This clonotype is medium-sized by share. The chain is built from TRBV12-3 or TRBV12-4 and TRBJ2-7; the match to TRBD1 covers 10 bases. V was clipped by 6 bases and J by 5 bases; unmatched bases: 10. The CDR3 loop spans 15 amino acids. The CDR3 protein is CASRSHRQGADEQYF. The CDR3 DNA reads TGTGCCAGCAGATCTCATCGACAGGGGGCGGACGAGCAGTACTTC.

V gene TRBV7-2 combines with J gene TRBJ2-1; possible D gene TRBD2, 5 bases. This CDR3 region has 18 residues. V was trimmed by 7 bases and J by 1 base, leaving 23 bases between them. Germline-derived CDR1 and CDR2 are SGHTA and FQGNSA. The CDR3 protein is CASTEGVPSRDSYNEQFF. DNA for the CDR3: TGTGCCAGCACCGAAGGAGTCCCGAGCCGGGATTCCTACAATGAGCAGTTCTTC.

The rearrangement links TRBV10-3 to TRBJ1-4; 8 bases are shared with TRBD1. This CDR3 comprises 16 residues. The junction had 5 bases not matched to a gene; V was cut back by 3 bases and J by 2 bases. Germline CDR1 ENHRY, CDR2 SYGVKD. As DNA, the CDR3 is TGTGCCATCAGTGACACAGGGGGGAAGACTAATGAAAAACTGTTTTTT. Protein product: CAISDTGGKTNEKLFF.